This TCR beta chain was captured in a study of early T cells in non-severe SARS-CoV-2 infection. Study details: The authors sequenced bulk RNA from unsorted whole blood, leaving chains unpaired. Findings of the study overall: In VDJdb matching, anti-spike CD8 responses were favored while private and CD4 specificities went missing.

Individual cDNA molecules received unique molecular identifiers. TCRdb itself ran the 5' RACE reads through MiXCR, one entry per CDR3 protein. This sample has under 85,000 distinct CDR3 sequences, with roughly 14% found just once. Turning to this clonotype: Its antigen is currently unknown.

Trimming shortened V by 4 bases and J by 3 bases, and 9 bases separated the two germline ends. CDR3 length equals 13 residues. Germline CDR1 SGHTA, CDR2 FQGNSA. This specimen consisted of whole blood, obtained at baseline. This rearrangement joins TRBV7-2 to TRBJ2-5, with D perhaps matching TRBD1 (5 bases). The sequence was obtained from an adult who was a healthcare worker with PCR-confirmed SARS-CoV-2 infection or an uninfected control (not recorded which). CDR3 nucleotide sequence: TGTGCCAGCAGCTGGGGCGCGGAAGAGACCCAGTACTTC. Translating gives CASSWGAEETQYF.